This passage covers 25 T cell receptor beta chains from one sample sequenced in a study of blood T cell repertoires in COVID-19. TCRdb's copy holds only in-frame clones and misses some; the assay was immunoSEQ multiplex PCR. Found here are around 430,000 clones, more than 75% of them singletons; the top ten hold 10%. Sequenced input: PBMCs or T cells enriched from blood (not recorded which). The receptor set was obtained from a woman in her fifties or sixties who had recovered from COVID-19.

V gene TRBV5-1 combines with J gene TRBJ1-3; tentatively, D is TRBD1 (6 bases). Germline V gene data show CDR1 as SGHRS and CDR2 as YFSETQ. The CDR3 covers 16 residues. V dropped 0 bases and J dropped 4 bases, with 14 bases sitting between them. The CDR3 region is CASSLAGGLSGNTIYF. CDR3 in DNA: TGCGCCAGCAGCTTGGCCGGGGGGCTTAGCGGAAACACCATATATTTT.

This clone was seen once. The genes are TRBV6-5 and TRBJ1-4; D ambiguous. V lost 0 bases, J lost 6 bases, and 11 bases lay in between. The length of the CDR3 is 15 residues. In germline, CDR1 is MNHEY, CDR2 SVGAGI. CDR3 sequence reads: CASSYSGATYEKLFF. CDR3 sequence (DNA): TGTGCCAGCAGTTACTCGGGAGCTACCTATGAAAAACTGTTTTTT.

V and J are TRBV5-1 and TRBJ1-5, with 9 bases that match TRBD1. This CDR3 is built from 16 residues. Germline CDR1 is SGHRS and CDR2 is YFSETQ. The V segment lost 4 bases and the J segment 5 bases; nucleotides outside the gene matches: 10. DNA of the CDR3: TGCGCCAGCAGCCCTGGAGGGACAGGGATGGATCAGCCCCAGCATTTT. This sequence encodes CASSPGGTGMDQPQHF.

The J gene is TRBJ1-1, the V gene TRBV6-5, with 7 positions matching TRBD1. CDR1 and CDR2 (germline): MNHEY, SVGAGI. The CDR3 extends over 14 amino acids. V gave up 7 bases and J gave up 3 bases; unmatched junction bases: 8. DNA for the CDR3: TGTGCCAGCAATAAGGGACAGATACACACTGAAGCTTTCTTT. Its translation: CASNKGQIHTEAFF.

DNA for the CDR3: TGTGCCAGCAGAGGCCCGCTTGCGGGGGGGCGGGATACGCAGTATTTT. It yields the protein CASRGPLAGGRDTQYF. The rearrangement joins TRBV28 to TRBJ2-3; 9 positions agree with TRBD2. The germline CDR1 and CDR2 sequences are MDHEN and SYDVKM. After removal of 6 bases from V and 6 bases from J, the junction contained 13 bases not matched to a gene. CDR3 length: 16 amino acids.

This clone occurred once. V gene TRBV7-9 combines with J gene TRBJ1-2; the D gene is possibly TRBD1 (6 bases). The length of the CDR3 is 14 residues. Germline V CDR1 and CDR2: SEHNR, FQNEAQ (reference sequence). The V end was cut by 6 bases, the J end by 4 bases, with 15 bases between. CDR3 region: CASSTGGSSYGYTF. The CDR3 DNA sequence: TGTGCCAGCAGTACGGGGGGCAGCAGCTATGGCTACACCTTC.

The V and J genes are TRBV24-1 and TRBJ2-1, with TRBD2 matching 10 bases. The CDR3 runs to 14 residues. Germline V gene data show CDR1 as KGHDR and CDR2 as SFDVKD. Germline trimming cut 5 bases from V and 6 bases from J; bases unmatched to any gene: 3. The CDR3 sequence is CATSVSSGSNEQFF. The CDR3 DNA sequence: TGTGCCACCAGTGTGTCTAGCGGGAGCAATGAGCAGTTCTTC.

The chain joins TRBV6-5 to TRBJ1-2; 8 bases are a match to TRBD1. Germline V lookup: CDR1 MNHEY, CDR2 SVGAGI. This CDR3 has 16 amino acids. V lost 2 bases and J lost 4; bases outside the gene matches: 9. CDR3 nucleotides: TGTGCCAGCAGTTACCTAAATCGACAGGGGCCCTATGGCTACACCTTC. Protein product: CASSYLNRQGPYGYTF.

This sequence joins TRBV18 and TRBJ1-5; no clear D. The germline gives CDR1 KGHSH, CDR2 LQKENI. CDR3 length: 14 residues. Between the trimmed V and J ends, which lost 3 bases and 0 bases, there was a span of 6 bases. The CDR3 region is CASSPGLSNQPQHF. The CDR3 bases are TGTGCCAGCTCACCCGGACTTAGCAATCAGCCCCAGCATTTT.

In DNA, the CDR3 is TGTGCCTGGAGTGAGGGGGCAGGGTATGGCTACACCTTC. The encoded protein is CAWSEGAGYGYTF. The chain has TRBV30 and TRBJ1-2, with 7 bases lining up with TRBD1. The length of the CDR3 is 13 residues. Germline V gene data show CDR1 as GTSNPN and CDR2 as SVGIG (reference sequence). V was pared by 1 base and J by 5 bases, with 4 bases of the junction left unmatched.

The chain carries TRBV7-9 and TRBJ2-2; 7 bases align to TRBD2. The V gene's germline CDR1 is SEHNR and CDR2 FQNEAQ (reference sequence). After removal of 8 bases from V and 3 bases from J, the junction contained 9 bases not matched to a gene. This CDR3 has 15 amino acids. CDR3 in amino acids: CASGRGGSHTGELFF. DNA for the CDR3: TGTGCCAGCGGACGCGGGGGAAGCCACACCGGGGAGCTGTTTTTT.

This clone was picked up a small number of times. Here the CDR3 DNA reads TGTGCCAGCAGCCCGGGACTAGGCGAATCAGATACGCAGTATTTT. Protein product: CASSPGLGESDTQYF. V gene TRBV11-3 combines with J gene TRBJ2-3; 8 nucleotides match TRBD2. The germline gives CDR1 SGHNT, CDR2 YENEEA. The junction had 8 bases not matched to a gene; V was cut back by 5 bases and J by 4 bases. The CDR3 sequence is 15 residues long.

This clone has more than one count but fewer than ten. The chain carries TRBV3-1 (or the pseudogene TRBV3-2) and TRBJ2-2; 7 bases are a match to TRBD1. CDR1 is LGHDT and CDR2 is YNNKEL in the germline V gene (reference sequence). V gave up 4 bases and J gave up 6 bases; unmatched junction bases: 14. The CDR3 contains 17 residues. The CDR3 sequence: CASSPNWGHRGPGELFF. The CDR3, as DNA: TGTGCCAGCAGCCCCAATTGGGGGCACAGGGGTCCCGGGGAGCTGTTTTTT.

The chain joins TRBV30 to TRBJ2-7; 7 nucleotides match TRBD2. The J segment lost 4 bases and the V segment lost 2 bases, leaving 5 bases of the junction unmatched. The CDR3 length is 13 residues. CDR1 and CDR2 (germline): GTSNPN, SVGIG (reference sequence). CDR3 protein: CAWSTSSGYEQYF. The CDR3 DNA reads TGTGCCTGGAGTACGTCTAGCGGATACGAGCAGTACTTC.

V is TRBV5-1 and J is TRBJ1-1; 7 nucleotides line up with TRBD1. Per the germline V gene, CDR1 is SGHRS and CDR2 is YFSETQ. Trimming at V came to 4 bases and at J to 1 base, leaving 7 bases not matched to a gene. The CDR3 is 15 residues long. CDR3 sequence reads: CASSIQGTANTEAFF. The CDR3 DNA sequence: TGCGCCAGCAGCATTCAAGGGACAGCGAACACTGAAGCTTTCTTT.

The rearrangement links TRBV4-1 to TRBJ1-2, with 7 bases that match TRBD1. J was trimmed by 1 base and V by 0 bases; bases with no gene match: 8. The germline gives CDR1 MGHRA, CDR2 YSYEKL. This CDR3 is 17 amino acids long. DNA for the CDR3: TGCGCCAGCAGCCAAGAGTCCATGGGACAGATTAACTATGGCTACACCTTC. The encoded protein is CASSQESMGQINYGYTF.

The J gene is TRBJ2-5, the V gene TRBV7-9, with a possible D match to TRBD2 (7 bases). V was trimmed by 5 bases and J by 4 bases, leaving 14 bases between them. From germline, CDR1 is SEHNR and CDR2 FQNEAQ (reference sequence). This CDR3 is built from 14 residues. The CDR3 DNA is TGTGCCAGCAGCCCCCCGGGGGGCGGAGAGACCCAGTACTTC. Residues: CASSPPGGGETQYF.

This chain connects TRBV30 to TRBJ1-1; 7 bases agree with TRBD1. Trimming removed 2 bases from V and 11 bases from J; junction bases left unmatched: 14. This CDR3 is 14 amino acids long. The germline gives CDR1 GTSNPN, CDR2 SVGIG (reference sequence). CDR3 region: CAWSLGAGGRRAFF. CDR3 DNA: TGTGCCTGGAGTTTGGGAGCAGGGGGACGGAGGGCTTTCTTT.

The rearrangement joins TRBV30 to TRBJ1-5, with unresolved D. Trimming removed 2 bases at V and 6 bases at J, with 14 bases between. CDR1 GTSNPN and CDR2 SVGIG come from the germline V gene (reference sequence). The length of the CDR3 is 14 residues. The CDR3 is CAWSLSSGGQPQHF. The DNA of the CDR3 is TGTGCCTGGAGTTTGTCCAGCGGAGGTCAGCCCCAGCATTTT.

The chain couples TRBV19 to TRBJ2-3, with 7 bases identical to TRBD2. With 5 bases clipped from V and 4 bases from J, the junction kept 6 bases outside the gene matches. This CDR3 is 14 amino acids long. Germline CDR1 reads LNHDA; CDR2 reads SQIVND (reference sequence). CDR3 region: CASSWAGDPDTQYF. Written as DNA, the CDR3 is TGTGCCAGTAGTTGGGCGGGGGACCCAGATACGCAGTATTTT.

This clone was observed a single time. The chain uses TRBV3-1 (or the pseudogene TRBV3-2) and TRBJ2-7; 7 nucleotides align to TRBD1. The V and J ends lost 1 base and 2 bases, in that order; junction bases with no gene match: 17. The CDR3 has 19 residues. The germline V gene has CDR1 LGHDT and CDR2 YNNKEL (reference sequence). The DNA for the CDR3 is TGTGCCAGCAGCCAAGTCCATAGCCCCGGGAACAGGGGCCCCTACGAGCAGTACTTC. This sequence encodes CASSQVHSPGNRGPYEQYF.

V usage is TRBV28 and J usage is TRBJ1-2; D is perhaps TRBD1 (5 bases). Germline V gives CDR1 MDHEN, CDR2 SYDVKM. The germline V and J ends were trimmed by 10 bases and 0 bases, with 12 bases remaining between them. The CDR3 is 13 residues long. CDR3 protein: CAIVDSSNYGYTF. The DNA of the CDR3 is TGTGCCATCGTAGACAGCTCTAACTATGGCTACACCTTC.

V and J are TRBV28 and TRBJ1-1; no definite D call. Between the trimmed V and J ends, which lost 3 bases and 9 bases, there was a span of 11 bases. This CDR3 is 12 amino acids long. Germline loops: CDR1 MDHEN, CDR2 SYDVKM. The CDR3 DNA reads TGTGCCAGCAGTTTGGGTCGAGGGAAAGCTTTCTTT. Protein product: CASSLGRGKAFF. The full variable domain, with the rest looked up from reference TRBV28 and TRBJ1-1, is DVKVTQSSRYLVKRTGEKVFLECVQDMDHENMFWYRQDPGLGLRLIYFSYDVKMKEKGDIPEGYSVSREKKERFSLILESASTNQTSMYLCASSLGRGKAFFGQGTRLTVV.

V usage is TRBV7-9 and J usage is TRBJ1-1, with D perhaps TRBD1 (6 bases). Germline CDR1 and CDR2: SEHNR and FQNEAQ (reference sequence). V was trimmed by 5 bases and J by 1 base, leaving 11 bases between them. The CDR3 has 14 amino acids. The CDR3 sequence: CASSKPTGNTEAFF. In DNA form, the CDR3 reads TGTGCCAGCAGCAAGCCGACAGGGAACACTGAAGCTTTCTTT.

This chain links TRBV4-1 with TRBJ1-2; 9 bases align to TRBD1. The CDR3 sequence is 18 residues long. The J segment lost 4 bases and the V segment lost 4 bases, leaving 16 bases of the junction unmatched. CDR1 is MGHRA and CDR2 is YSYEKL in the germline V gene. The CDR3 is CASSPTGDGTGRTYGYTF. The CDR3 nucleotides read TGCGCCAGCAGCCCCACAGGGGACGGGACAGGGCGAACCTATGGCTACACCTTC.